Each of the 2 T cell receptor beta chains below was sequenced from the same sample in a study of B cell selection in AIRE deficiency (dated by TCRdb to about 2019). The receptor library was made with the immunoSEQ multiplex PCR assay. Held by TCRdb, this immuneACCESS table contains in-frame sequences only and omits some clones. Under half of the omission traces to an unresolved V gene where checked; the cause of the rest is unknown. The sample data list some 25,000 clones, and less than 97% of these were observed just once. Jointly, the top ten make up 0.2% to 0.3% of the sample. For sorting, conventional CD4 T cells were defined as CD4+CD127+ cells. Sequenced material: CD4+CD127+ conventional T cells sorted from PBMCs. These receptors were obtained from a human donor in good health.

J is TRBJ2-1 and V is TRBV2; 13 bases are shared with TRBD2. There are 16 residues in the CDR3. Germline V CDR1 and CDR2: SNHLY, FYNNEI. J gave up 7 bases and V 1 base, and 4 bases lay outside the gene matches. The CDR3 sequence: CASSEDTSGGVNEQFF. The CDR3, as DNA: TGTGCCAGCAGTGAAGATACTAGCGGGGGGGTTAATGAGCAGTTCTTC. The full variable domain, in which reference TRBV2 and TRBJ2-1 provide the parts outside the CDR3, is EPEVTQTPSHQVTQMGQEVILRCVPISNHLYFYWYRQILGQKVEFLVSFYNNEISEKSEIFDDQFSVERPDGSNFTLKIRSTKLEDSAMYFCASSEDTSGGVNEQFFGPGTRLTVL.

The chain recombines TRBV11-3 with TRBJ2-3; D is uncertain. V shed 1 base and J shed 4 bases, with 3 bases lying between them. The CDR3 loop spans 12 amino acids. Germline CDR1 SGHNT, CDR2 YENEEA. The chain's CDR3 is CASSLVPDTQYF. CDR3 sequence (DNA): TGTGCCAGCAGCTTAGTTCCAGATACGCAGTATTTT.